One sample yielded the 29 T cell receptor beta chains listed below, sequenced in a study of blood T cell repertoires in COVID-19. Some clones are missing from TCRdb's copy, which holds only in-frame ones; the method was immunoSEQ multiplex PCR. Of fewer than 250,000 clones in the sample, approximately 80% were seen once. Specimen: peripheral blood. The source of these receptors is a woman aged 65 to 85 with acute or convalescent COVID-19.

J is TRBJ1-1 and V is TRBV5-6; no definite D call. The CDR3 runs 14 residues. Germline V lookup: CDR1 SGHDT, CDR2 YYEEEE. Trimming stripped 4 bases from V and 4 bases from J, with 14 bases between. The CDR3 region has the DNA TGTGCCAGCAGCGGAGGGAAATGGGGCACTGAAGCTTTCTTT. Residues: CASSGGKWGTEAFF.

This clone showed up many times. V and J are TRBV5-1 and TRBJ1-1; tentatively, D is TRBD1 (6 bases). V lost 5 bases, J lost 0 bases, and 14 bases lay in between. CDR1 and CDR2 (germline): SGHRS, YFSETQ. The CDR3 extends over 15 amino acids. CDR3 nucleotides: TGCGCCAGCAGGCAACAGGGAGGGTTGAACACTGAAGCTTTCTTT. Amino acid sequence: CASRQQGGLNTEAFF.

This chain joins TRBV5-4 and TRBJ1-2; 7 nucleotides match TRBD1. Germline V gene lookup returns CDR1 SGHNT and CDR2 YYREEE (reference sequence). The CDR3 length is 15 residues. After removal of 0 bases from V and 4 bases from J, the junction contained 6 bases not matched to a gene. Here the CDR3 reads CASSLEGQRTYGYTF. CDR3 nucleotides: TGTGCCAGCAGCTTGGAGGGACAGAGAACCTATGGCTACACCTTC.

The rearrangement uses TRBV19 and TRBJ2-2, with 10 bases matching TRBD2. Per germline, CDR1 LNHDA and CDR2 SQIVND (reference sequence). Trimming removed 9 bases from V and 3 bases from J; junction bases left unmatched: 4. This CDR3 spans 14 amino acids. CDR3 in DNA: TGTGCCAGCTCAGCGGGGGGGTACACCGGGGAGCTGTTTTTT. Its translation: CASSAGGYTGELFF.

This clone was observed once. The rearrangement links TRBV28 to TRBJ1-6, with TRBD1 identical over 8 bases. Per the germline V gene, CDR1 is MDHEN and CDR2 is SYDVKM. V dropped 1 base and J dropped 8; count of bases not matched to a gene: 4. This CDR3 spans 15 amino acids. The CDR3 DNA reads TGTGCCAGCAGTTTATTTCAGGGGGCGGATTCACCCCTCCACTTT. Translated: CASSLFQGADSPLHF.

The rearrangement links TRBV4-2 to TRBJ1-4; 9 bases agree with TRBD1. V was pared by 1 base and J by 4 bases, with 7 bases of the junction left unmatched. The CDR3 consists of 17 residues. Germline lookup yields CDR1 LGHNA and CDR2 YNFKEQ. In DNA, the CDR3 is TGTGCCAGCAGCCAAGGACAGGGGGGCTCCGATAATGAAAAACTGTTTTTT. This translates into CASSQGQGGSDNEKLFF.

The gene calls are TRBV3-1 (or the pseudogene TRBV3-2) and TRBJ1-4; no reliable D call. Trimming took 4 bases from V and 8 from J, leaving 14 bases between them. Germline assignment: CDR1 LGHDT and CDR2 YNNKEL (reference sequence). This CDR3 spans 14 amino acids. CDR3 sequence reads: CASSPTPNGEKLFF. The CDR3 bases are TGTGCCAGCAGCCCAACACCAAACGGGGAAAAACTGTTTTTT.

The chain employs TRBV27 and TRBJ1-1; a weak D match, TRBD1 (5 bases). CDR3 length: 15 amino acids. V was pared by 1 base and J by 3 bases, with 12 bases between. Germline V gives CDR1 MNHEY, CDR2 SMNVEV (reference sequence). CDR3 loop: CASSLWQGRHTEAFF. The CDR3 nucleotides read TGTGCCAGCAGTTTATGGCAGGGAAGACACACTGAAGCTTTCTTT.

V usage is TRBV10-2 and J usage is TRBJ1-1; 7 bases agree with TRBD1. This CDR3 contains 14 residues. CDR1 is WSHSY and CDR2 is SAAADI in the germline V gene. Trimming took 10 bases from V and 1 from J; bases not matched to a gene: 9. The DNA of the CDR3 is TGCGCCATCCAGATGACAGGGAGGAACACTGAAGCTTTCTTT. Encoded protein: CAIQMTGRNTEAFF.

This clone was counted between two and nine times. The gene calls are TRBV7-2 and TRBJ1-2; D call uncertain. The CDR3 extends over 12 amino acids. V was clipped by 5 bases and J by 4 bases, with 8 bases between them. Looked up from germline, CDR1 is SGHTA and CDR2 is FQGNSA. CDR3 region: CASSRGSYGYTF. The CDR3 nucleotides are TGTGCCAGCAGCCGGGGATCCTATGGCTACACCTTC.

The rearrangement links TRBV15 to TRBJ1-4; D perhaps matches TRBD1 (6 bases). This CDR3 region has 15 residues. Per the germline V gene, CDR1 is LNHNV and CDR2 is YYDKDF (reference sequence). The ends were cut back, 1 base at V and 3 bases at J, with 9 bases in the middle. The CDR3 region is CATSRVQGSNEKLFF. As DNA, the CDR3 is TGTGCCACCAGCAGAGTTCAGGGGTCTAATGAAAAACTGTTTTTT. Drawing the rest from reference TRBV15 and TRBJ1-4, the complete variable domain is DAMVIQNPRYQVTQFGKPVTLSCSQTLNHNVMYWYQQKSSQAPKLLFHYYDKDFNNEADTPDNFQSRRPNTSFCFLDIRSPGLGDTAMYLCATSRVQGSNEKLFFGSGTQLSVL.

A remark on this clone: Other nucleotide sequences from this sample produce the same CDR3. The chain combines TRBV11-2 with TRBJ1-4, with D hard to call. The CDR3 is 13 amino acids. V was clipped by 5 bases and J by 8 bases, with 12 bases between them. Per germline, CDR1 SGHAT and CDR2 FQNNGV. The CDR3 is CASSLELSEKLFF. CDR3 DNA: TGTGCCAGCAGCCTCGAGTTATCCGAAAAACTGTTTTTT.

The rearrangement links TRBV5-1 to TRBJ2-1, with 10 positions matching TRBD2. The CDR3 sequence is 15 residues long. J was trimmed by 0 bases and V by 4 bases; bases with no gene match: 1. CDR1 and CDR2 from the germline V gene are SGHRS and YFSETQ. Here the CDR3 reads CASSASGSSYNEQFF. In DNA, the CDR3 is TGCGCCAGCAGCGCTAGCGGGAGCTCCTACAATGAGCAGTTCTTC.

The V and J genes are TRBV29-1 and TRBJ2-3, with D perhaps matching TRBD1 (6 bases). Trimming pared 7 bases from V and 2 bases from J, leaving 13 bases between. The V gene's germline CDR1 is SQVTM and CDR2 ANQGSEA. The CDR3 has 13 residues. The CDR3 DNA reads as TGCAGCGGCCGGGACACACCCACAGATACGCAGTATTTT. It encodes CSGRDTPTDTQYF.

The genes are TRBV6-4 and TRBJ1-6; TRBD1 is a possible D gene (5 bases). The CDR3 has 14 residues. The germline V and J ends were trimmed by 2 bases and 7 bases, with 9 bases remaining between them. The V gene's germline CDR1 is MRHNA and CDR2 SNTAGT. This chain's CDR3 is CASSDQGSNSPLHF. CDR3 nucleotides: TGTGCCAGCAGTGACCAGGGAAGCAATTCACCCCTCCACTTT.

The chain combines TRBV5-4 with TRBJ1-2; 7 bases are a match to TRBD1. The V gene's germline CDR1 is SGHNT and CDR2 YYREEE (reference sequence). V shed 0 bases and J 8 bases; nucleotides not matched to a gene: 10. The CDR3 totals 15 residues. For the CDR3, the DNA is TGTGCCAGCAGCTTGGTACAGGGGAACTATAAGGGCTACACCTTC. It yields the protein CASSLVQGNYKGYTF. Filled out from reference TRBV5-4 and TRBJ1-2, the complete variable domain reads ETGVTQSPTHLIKTRGQQVTLRCSSQSGHNTVSWYQQALGQGPQFIFQYYREEENGRGNFPPRFSGLQFPNYSSELNVNALELDDSALYLCASSLVQGNYKGYTFGSGTRLTVV.

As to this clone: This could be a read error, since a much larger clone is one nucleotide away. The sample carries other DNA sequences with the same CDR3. CDR3 sequence (DNA): TGCGCCAGCAGCCAAGTGCGGGGGGCAACTGAAGCTTTCTTT. It encodes CASSQVRGATEAFF. This sequence joins TRBV4-3 and TRBJ1-1, with a possible D match to TRBD1 (6 bases). This CDR3 contains 14 residues. Trimming cost V 1 base and J 5 bases, with 11 bases left between them. CDR1 and CDR2 (germline): LGHNA, YSLEER.

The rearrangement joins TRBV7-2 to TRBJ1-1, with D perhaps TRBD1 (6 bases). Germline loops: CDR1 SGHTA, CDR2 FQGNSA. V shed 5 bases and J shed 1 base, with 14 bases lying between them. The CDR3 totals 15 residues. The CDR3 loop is CASSLMGAENTEAFF. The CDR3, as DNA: TGTGCCAGCAGCCTTATGGGGGCAGAGAACACTGAAGCTTTCTTT.

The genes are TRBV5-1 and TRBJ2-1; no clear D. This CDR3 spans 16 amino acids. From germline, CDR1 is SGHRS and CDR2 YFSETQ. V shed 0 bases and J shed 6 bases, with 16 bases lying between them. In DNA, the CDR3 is TGCGCCAGCAGCTTGGGGCCGATTAAACCCTCCAATGAGCAGTTCTTC. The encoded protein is CASSLGPIKPSNEQFF.

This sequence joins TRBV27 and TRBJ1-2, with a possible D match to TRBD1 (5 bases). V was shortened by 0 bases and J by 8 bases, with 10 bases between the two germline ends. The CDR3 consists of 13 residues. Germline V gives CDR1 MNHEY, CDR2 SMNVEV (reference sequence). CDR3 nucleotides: TGTGCCAGCAGTTTATCCACAGGAACCGGCTACACCTTC. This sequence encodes CASSLSTGTGYTF.

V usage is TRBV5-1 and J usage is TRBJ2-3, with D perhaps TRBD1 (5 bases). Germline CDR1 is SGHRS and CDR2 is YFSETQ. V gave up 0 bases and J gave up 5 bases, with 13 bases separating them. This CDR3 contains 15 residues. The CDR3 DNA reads TGCGCCAGCAGCTTGGTTAGGGGCGCAAGAGATACGCAGTATTTT. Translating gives CASSLVRGARDTQYF.

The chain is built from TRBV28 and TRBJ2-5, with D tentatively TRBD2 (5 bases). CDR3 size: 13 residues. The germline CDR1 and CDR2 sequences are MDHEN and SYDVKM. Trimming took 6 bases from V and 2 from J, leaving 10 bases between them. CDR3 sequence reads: CASRDPGQETQYF. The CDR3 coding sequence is TGTGCCAGCAGGGACCCGGGACAAGAGACCCAGTACTTC.

The CDR3 sequence is CAWTELVNTEAFF. DNA for the CDR3: TGTGCCTGGACGGAACTAGTGAACACTGAAGCTTTCTTT. The chain links TRBV30 to TRBJ1-1, with D unclear. This CDR3 spans 13 amino acids. The ends were cut back, 4 bases at V and 0 bases at J, with 9 bases in the middle. CDR1 GTSNPN and CDR2 SVGIG come from the germline V gene (reference sequence).

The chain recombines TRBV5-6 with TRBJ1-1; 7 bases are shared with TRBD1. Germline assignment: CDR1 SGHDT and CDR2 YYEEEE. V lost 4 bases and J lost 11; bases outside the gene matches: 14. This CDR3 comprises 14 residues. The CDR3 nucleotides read TGTGCCAGCAGCAGAACAGGGGTCACTCAATCCGCTTTCTTT. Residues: CASSRTGVTQSAFF.

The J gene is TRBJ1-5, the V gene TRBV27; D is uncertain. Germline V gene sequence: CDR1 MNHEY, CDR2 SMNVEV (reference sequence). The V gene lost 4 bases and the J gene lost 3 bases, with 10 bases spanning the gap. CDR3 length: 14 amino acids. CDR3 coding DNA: TGTGCCAGCAGTTCCGAGGGCTACAATCAGCCCCAGCATTTT. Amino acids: CASSSEGYNQPQHF.

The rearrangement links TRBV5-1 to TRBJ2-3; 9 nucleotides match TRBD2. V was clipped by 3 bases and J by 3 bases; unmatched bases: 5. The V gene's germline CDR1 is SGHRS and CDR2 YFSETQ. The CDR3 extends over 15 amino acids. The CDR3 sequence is CASSWRGGGTDTQYF. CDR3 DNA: TGCGCCAGCAGCTGGCGGGGGGGCGGGACAGATACGCAGTATTTT.

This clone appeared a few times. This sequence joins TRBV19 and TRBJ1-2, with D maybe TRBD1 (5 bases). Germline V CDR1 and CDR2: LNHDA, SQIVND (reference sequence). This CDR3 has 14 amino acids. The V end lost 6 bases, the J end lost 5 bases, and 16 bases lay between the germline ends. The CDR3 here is CASSRPGESYGYTF. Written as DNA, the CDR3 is TGTGCCAGTAGCCGCCCGGGGGAGAGTTATGGCTACACCTTC.

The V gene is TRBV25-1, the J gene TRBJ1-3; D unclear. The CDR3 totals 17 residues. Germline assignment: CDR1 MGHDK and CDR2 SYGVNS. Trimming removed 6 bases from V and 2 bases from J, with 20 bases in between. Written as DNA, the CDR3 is TGTGCCAGCAGGGGGTCCTCATACAGCGGAGCTGGAAACACCATATATTTT. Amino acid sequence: CASRGSSYSGAGNTIYF.

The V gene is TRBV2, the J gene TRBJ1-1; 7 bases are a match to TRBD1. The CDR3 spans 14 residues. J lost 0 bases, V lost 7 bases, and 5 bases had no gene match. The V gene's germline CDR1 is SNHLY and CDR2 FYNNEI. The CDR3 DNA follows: TGTGCCAGCACCTTACAGGGGATGAACACTGAAGCTTTCTTT. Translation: CASTLQGMNTEAFF. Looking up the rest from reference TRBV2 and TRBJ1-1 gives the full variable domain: EPEVTQTPSHQVTQMGQEVILRCVPISNHLYFYWYRQILGQKVEFLVSFYNNEISEKSEIFDDQFSVERPDGSNFTLKIRSTKLEDSAMYFCASTLQGMNTEAFFGQGTRLTVV.